Each of the 25 T cell receptor beta chains below was sequenced from the same sample in a study of T cell changes during pregnancy in multiple sclerosis (dated by TCRdb to between 2017 and 2020). The library was built by means of the immunoSEQ multiplex PCR assay. TCRdb provides this immuneACCESS table in a form limited to in-frame rearrangements. Some clones are lacking; in checked studies, under half of them reflect an unresolved V gene, and why the rest are absent is not known. The sample profile shows more than 30,000 clones; around 92% of them were found once. Over 1% of the sample goes to the ten largest clones. Source material: PBMCs (not recorded whether the cells were cultured). The receptors shown here come from a female donor with multiple sclerosis, enrolled in a pregnancy study.

The genes are TRBV7-2 and TRBJ1-4, with D possibly being TRBD1 (5 bases). Deletions cut 4 bases from V and 7 bases from J, with 19 bases between. The CDR3 spans 16 residues. Germline CDR1 reads SGHTA; CDR2 reads FQGNSA. The CDR3 region is CASSYRPGNGAEKLFF. The CDR3 region has the DNA TGTGCCAGCAGCTACCGACCAGGGAATGGGGCTGAAAAACTGTTTTTT. Together with reference TRBV7-2 and TRBJ1-4, the CDR3 gives the full variable domain: GAGVSQSPSNKVTEKGKDVELRCDPISGHTALYWYRQSLGQGLEFLIYFQGNSAPDKSGLPSDRFSAERTGGSVSTLTIQRTQQEDSAVYLCASSYRPGNGAEKLFFGSGTQLSVL.

V usage is TRBV6-5 and J usage is TRBJ2-7, with D possibly matching TRBD2 (6 bases). CDR1 is MNHEY and CDR2 is SVGAGI in the germline V gene. The CDR3 extends over 16 amino acids. Trimming stripped 0 bases from V and 5 bases from J, with 17 bases between. CDR3 nucleotide sequence: TGTGCCAGCAGTTACTCGATCGGTTGGGGGGACCACGAGCAGTACTTC. Protein: CASSYSIGWGDHEQYF.

The rearrangement joins TRBV5-1 to TRBJ1-1; 8 positions agree with TRBD1. The CDR3 has 17 amino acids. Germline V lookup: CDR1 SGHRS, CDR2 YFSETQ. Trimming cost V 2 bases and J 5 bases; bases outside gene matches: 14. CDR3 sequence (DNA): TGCGCCAGCAGCTTCCTTCCCGGGACAGGAGGGGGAACTGAAGCTTTCTTT. Protein: CASSFLPGTGGGTEAFF.

The chain carries TRBV6-5 and TRBJ2-7; D is undetermined. The CDR3 consists of 11 residues. The germline V and J ends were trimmed by 5 bases and 6 bases, with 8 bases remaining between them. Looked up from germline, CDR1 is MNHEY and CDR2 is SVGAGI. The CDR3 nucleotides are TGTGCCAGCAGTCAATCTAGCGAGCAGTACTTC. Translated, it gives CASSQSSEQYF.

This chain connects TRBV6-1 to TRBJ1-1, with D hard to call. The CDR3 is made up of 15 amino acids. CDR1 and CDR2 from the germline V gene are MNHNS and SASEGT. Trimming took off 3 bases at V and 1 base at J, with 12 bases between the two ends. DNA for the CDR3: TGTGCCAGCAGTGACTTAGGGCAGTGGAACACTGAAGCTTTCTTT. Protein: CASSDLGQWNTEAFF.

This sequence joins TRBV28 and TRBJ1-2; TRBD1 agrees at 9 bases. Germline V lookup: CDR1 MDHEN, CDR2 SYDVKM. The CDR3 length is 14 residues. The CDR3 bases are TGTGTTAGCATGCCGGGACAGGGTAACTATGGCTACACCTTC. Its protein is CVSMPGQGNYGYTF.

V and J are TRBV6-5 and TRBJ2-1; D is unresolved. Germline CDR1 and CDR2: MNHEY and SVGAGI. The CDR3 is 12 residues long. V lost 0 bases and J lost 9, with 6 bases in between. CDR3 sequence: CASSYSKVEQFF. The CDR3 DNA reads TGTGCCAGCAGTTACTCGAAGGTTGAGCAGTTCTTC.

The genes are TRBV10-2 and TRBJ1-1, with D perhaps TRBD1 (6 bases). From germline, CDR1 is WSHSY and CDR2 SAAADI. The CDR3 covers 14 residues. Trimming removed 9 bases at V and 1 base at J, with 15 bases between. DNA of the CDR3: TGCGCCAGAGGGGGTGGCAGAGAGAACACTGAAGCTTTCTTT. It translates to CARGGGRENTEAFF.

The J gene is TRBJ2-5, the V gene TRBV7-2; D remains unclear. The CDR3 is 14 residues long. Trimming cost V 6 bases and J 0 bases, with 11 bases left between them. The germline V gene encodes CDR1 SGHTA and CDR2 FQGNSA. CDR3 residues: CASSYDWYQETQYF. The CDR3 DNA is TGTGCCAGCAGTTATGACTGGTACCAAGAGACCCAGTACTTC.

J is TRBJ2-1 and V is TRBV7-9, with 16 bases identical to TRBD2. Germline V lookup: CDR1 SEHNR, CDR2 FQNEAQ (reference sequence). This CDR3 spans 18 amino acids. V shed 5 bases, J shed 4 bases, and the junction held 8 bases outside the gene matches. The CDR3 region is CASSHTGLAGGPYNEQFF. The CDR3 DNA reads as TGTGCCAGCAGCCATACGGGACTAGCGGGAGGGCCATACAATGAGCAGTTCTTC.

V and J are TRBV6-5 and TRBJ2-7; TRBD1 matches at 8 bases. V lost 0 bases, J lost 6 bases, and 1 base stayed unmatched. The CDR3 totals 13 residues. Germline CDR1 is MNHEY and CDR2 is SVGAGI. CDR3 sequence reads: CASSYSDRGEQYF. Written as DNA, the CDR3 is TGTGCCAGCAGTTACTCCGACAGGGGCGAGCAGTACTTC.

This rearrangement joins TRBV6-1 to TRBJ1-5; no clear D. V was trimmed by 4 bases and J by 3 bases, leaving 10 bases between them. CDR3 length equals 14 residues. Per the germline V gene, CDR1 is MNHNS and CDR2 is SASEGT. CDR3 in DNA: TGTGCCAGCAGTGTATCACAGATCAATCAGCCCCAGCATTTT. Amino acids: CASSVSQINQPQHF.

This sequence joins TRBV27 and TRBJ1-4; 8 bases are a match to TRBD1. V trimming: 3 bases; J trimming: 7 bases; junction bases outside the gene matches: 7. There are 15 residues in the CDR3. CDR1 is MNHEY and CDR2 is SMNVEV in the germline V gene (reference sequence). CDR3 in amino acids: CASSFGQGAFEKLFF. In DNA, the CDR3 is TGTGCCAGCAGTTTCGGGCAGGGGGCCTTTGAAAAACTGTTTTTT.

This rearrangement joins TRBV12-2 to TRBJ2-3; TRBD2 is the table's D call, not checked against the DNA. TRBV12-2 is a recognized pseudogene. This CDR3 contains 19 residues. The CDR3 here is CASRSSGLADTRPTDTQYF. Here the CDR3 DNA reads TGTGCAAGTCGCTCCTCGGGACTAGCGGACACCCGACCCACAGATACGCAGTATTTT.

The CDR3 sequence: CASGKGDRSYEQYF. The CDR3 region has the DNA TGTGCCAGCGGCAAAGGGGACAGATCCTACGAGCAGTACTTC. This chain uses TRBV21-1 with TRBJ2-7; TRBD1 is the table's D call, not checked against the DNA. TRBV21-1 is shown as a pseudogene. The CDR3 is 14 residues long.

J is TRBJ1-1 and V is TRBV7-9; D is uncertain. With 7 bases removed from V and 0 bases from J, the gap between germline ends came to 12 bases. Germline loops: CDR1 SEHNR, CDR2 FQNEAQ (reference sequence). The CDR3 runs 14 residues. As DNA, the CDR3 is TGTGCCAGCATCGGACTGAACATGAACACTGAAGCTTTCTTT. It specifies CASIGLNMNTEAFF.

The V and J genes are TRBV29-1 and TRBJ2-3; D may correspond to TRBD1 or TRBD2 (6 bases each). This CDR3 is built from 14 residues. CDR1 and CDR2 (germline): SQVTM, ANQGSEA. V shed 4 bases and J shed 4 bases, with 15 bases lying between them. The CDR3 spells CSVARGAVADTQYF. The CDR3 DNA is TGCAGCGTTGCAAGGGGGGCGGTGGCAGATACGCAGTATTTT.

This chain connects TRBV11-2 to TRBJ2-1, with 7 positions matching TRBD1. In germline, CDR1 is SGHAT, CDR2 FQNNGV. With V trimmed by 4 bases and J by 4 bases, 7 bases remained unmatched. The CDR3 contains 15 residues. The CDR3 reads CASSSPGQAYNEQFF. The CDR3 DNA reads as TGTGCCAGCAGCTCCCCCGGACAGGCTTACAATGAGCAGTTCTTC.

This chain links TRBV13 with TRBJ2-7; D perhaps matches TRBD1 (5 bases). Germline lookup yields CDR1 PRHDT and CDR2 FYEKMQ (reference sequence). V gave up 5 bases and J gave up 3 bases, with 17 bases separating them. The CDR3 sequence is 15 residues long. The CDR3 sequence: CASSALQENNYEQYF. The DNA of the CDR3 is TGTGCCAGCAGCGCCCTACAGGAGAATAACTACGAGCAGTACTTC.

This chain connects TRBV2 to TRBJ2-2; 11 nucleotides agree with TRBD2. This CDR3 is 16 amino acids long. The ends lost 6 bases at V and 4 bases at J; junction bases unmatched: 7. Germline CDR1 is SNHLY and CDR2 is FYNNEI. The CDR3, as DNA: TGTGCCAGCAGACGCTTAGCGGGAGGGGGCACCGGGGAGCTGTTTTTT. This translates into CASRRLAGGGTGELFF.

The gene calls are TRBV11-2 and TRBJ2-7, with D tentatively TRBD2 (6 bases). Germline assignment: CDR1 SGHAT and CDR2 FQNNGV. The CDR3 covers 15 residues. V lost 6 bases to trimming and J lost 1 base, with 16 bases between them. The CDR3 sequence is CASRSAGRGSYEQYF. CDR3 DNA: TGTGCCAGCAGGAGCGCGGGGAGAGGGTCCTACGAGCAGTACTTC.

The J gene is TRBJ1-1, the V gene TRBV7-8; 7 bases agree with TRBD1. V lost 2 bases, J lost 4 bases, and 7 bases stayed unmatched. The germline gives CDR1 SGHVS, CDR2 FQNEAQ. This CDR3 has 15 amino acids. The CDR3, as DNA: TGTGCCAGCAGCTTACCAGGGGGGGCGGTCACTGAAGCTTTCTTT. As protein: CASSLPGGAVTEAFF. The whole variable domain, remainder taken from reference TRBV7-8 and TRBJ1-1, is GAGVSQSPRYKVAKRGQDVALRCDPISGHVSLFWYQQALGQGPEFLTYFQNEAQLDKSGLPSDRFFAERPEGSVSTLKIQRTQQEDSAVYLCASSLPGGAVTEAFFGQGTRLTVV.

This chain connects TRBV25-1 to TRBJ2-1; 9 nucleotides match TRBD2. V lost 10 bases and J lost 4; bases outside the gene matches: 11. From germline, CDR1 is MGHDK and CDR2 SYGVNS. This CDR3 comprises 15 residues. The CDR3 spells CATLPGTSLYNEQFF. The CDR3 nucleotides read TGTGCCACCCTACCCGGGACTAGCCTGTACAATGAGCAGTTCTTC.

The J gene is TRBJ2-1, the V gene TRBV27, with D maybe TRBD2 (6 bases). V was trimmed by 6 bases and J by 1 base, leaving 10 bases between them. Germline V gene lookup returns CDR1 MNHEY and CDR2 SMNVEV (reference sequence). The CDR3 is made up of 14 amino acids. CDR3 sequence (DNA): TGTGCCAGCAGGACCGCGGGATCCTACAATGAGCAGTTCTTC. This codes for CASRTAGSYNEQFF.

A single count supports this clone. J is TRBJ1-1 and V is TRBV18; D gene uncertain. The CDR3 is 15 amino acids. Per the germline V gene, CDR1 is KGHSH and CDR2 is LQKENI. V was clipped by 0 bases and J by 1 base, with 9 bases between them. The CDR3 bases are TGTGCCAGCTCACCACCGGAAGGACCGAACACTGAAGCTTTCTTT. It encodes CASSPPEGPNTEAFF. Combining the CDR3 with reference TRBV18 and TRBJ1-1 gives the whole variable domain NAGVMQNPRHLVRRRGQEARLRCSPMKGHSHVYWYRQLPEEGLKFMVYLQKENIIDESGMPKERFSAEFPKEGPSILRIQQVVRGDSAAYFCASSPPEGPNTEAFFGQGTRLTVV.